The 20 T cell receptor beta chains below come from one sample, sequenced in a study of cytomegalovirus exposure and HLA in healthy donors (dated by TCRdb to about 2017). The library was produced with the immunoSEQ multiplex PCR assay. For the multiplex PCR, a mixture combining 60 forward primers for TCR Vbeta segments and 13 reverse primers for TCR Jbeta segments was used. The table was pulled from immuneACCESS by TCRdb, which kept in-frame rearrangements only. Such tables lose some clones; where checked, under half of the loss comes from unresolved V genes, and the rest has no known cause. The table for this sample lists about 180,000 clones; approximately 80% of them were counted only once. About 1.5% of the sample goes to the ten largest clones. Specimen: PBMCs. The receptors originated from a man aged 18-30 years in good health and CMV-seronegative.

The V and J genes are TRBV27 and TRBJ2-7; maybe TRBD2 (6 bases). The CDR3 has 14 amino acids. Germline V gene sequence: CDR1 MNHEY, CDR2 SMNVEV (reference sequence). V was pared by 0 bases and J by 0 bases, with 6 bases between. In DNA, the CDR3 is TGTGCCAGCAGTTTATCTAGCGGCTCCTACGAGCAGTACTTC. Translating gives CASSLSSGSYEQYF.

V usage is TRBV25-1 and J usage is TRBJ2-3; TRBD2 matches at 12 bases. Germline lookup yields CDR1 MGHDK and CDR2 SYGVNS. This CDR3 is built from 17 residues. Germline trimming cut 5 bases from V and 4 bases from J; bases unmatched to any gene: 10. The CDR3 sequence is CASSRSSGGVIADTQYF. The DNA for the CDR3 is TGTGCCAGCAGTAGGTCTAGCGGGGGGGTAATTGCAGATACGCAGTATTTT.

The chain has TRBV5-4 and TRBJ2-1; TRBD1 is a possible D gene (6 bases). Trimming removed 4 bases at V and 8 bases at J, with 13 bases between. There are 13 residues in the CDR3. Germline CDR1 SGHNT, CDR2 YYREEE (reference sequence). CDR3: CASSPDRRDEQFF. The CDR3 DNA reads as TGTGCCAGCAGCCCCGACAGGCGCGATGAGCAGTTCTTC.

The chain has TRBV19 and TRBJ2-7, with 10 bases lining up with TRBD1. CDR3 length equals 14 residues. Germline V gene data show CDR1 as LNHDA and CDR2 as SQIVND (reference sequence). After removal of 9 bases from V and 7 bases from J, the junction contained 12 bases not matched to a gene. CDR3 in amino acids: CASRPGQGQEEQYF. The DNA for the CDR3 is TGTGCCAGCCGACCGGGACAGGGGCAAGAGGAGCAGTACTTC.

The J gene is TRBJ2-7, the V gene TRBV9, with TRBD2 matching over 14 bases. The CDR3 sequence is 15 residues long. The V and J ends lost 2 bases and 5 bases, in that order; junction bases with no gene match: 3. Germline V gene data show CDR1 as SGDLS and CDR2 as YYNGEE. CDR3 DNA sequence: TGTGCCAGCAGCGTCAGGGGACTAGCGGGAGACGAGCAGTACTTC. It specifies CASSVRGLAGDEQYF.

The chain links TRBV2 to TRBJ1-4, with 10 bases that match TRBD1. Per germline, CDR1 SNHLY and CDR2 FYNNEI. V lost 5 bases and J lost 6; bases outside the gene matches: 9. CDR3 size: 16 residues. CDR3 loop: CASSTPLDRGHEKLFF. CDR3 nucleotides: TGTGCCAGCAGTACTCCCCTCGACAGGGGGCATGAAAAACTGTTTTTT.

The DNA for the CDR3 is TGTGCCAGCAGTCCTTACAGGGGTAGCTATGGCTACACCTTC. Residues: CASSPYRGSYGYTF. The rearrangement uses TRBV28 and TRBJ1-2; TRBD1 matches 7 bases. Losses at the gene ends were 5 bases for V and 4 bases for J; bases not matched to a gene: 7. The germline CDR1 and CDR2 sequences are MDHEN and SYDVKM. This CDR3 is built from 14 residues.

The chain recombines TRBV5-4 with TRBJ2-5, with D hard to call. The CDR3 is made up of 13 amino acids. Germline values: CDR1 SGHNT, CDR2 YYREEE (reference sequence). The V end lost 2 bases, the J end lost 2 bases, and 7 bases lay between the germline ends. CDR3 DNA: TGTGCCAGCAGCTTAGCAAGTCAAGAGACCCAGTACTTC. Amino acids: CASSLASQETQYF.

In its sample, this clone was seen a few times. The V gene is TRBV6-6, the J gene TRBJ1-5; the D is unclear. The CDR3 totals 15 residues. V was pared by 0 bases and J by 3 bases, with 9 bases between. Germline V CDR1 and CDR2: MNHNY, SVGAGI (reference sequence). CDR3 loop: CASSYSPTANQPQHF. The CDR3 nucleotides read TGTGCCAGCAGTTACTCGCCCACAGCCAATCAGCCCCAGCATTTT.

Details on this clone: The sample holds other DNA sequences that translate to the same CDR3. The chain joins TRBV7-2 to TRBJ1-5; D uncertain. The CDR3 covers 15 residues. V shed 2 bases and J shed 3 bases, with 11 bases lying between them. Germline CDR1 is SGHTA and CDR2 is FQGNSA. The CDR3 region has the DNA TGTGCCAGCAGCTTAAATCTCCAGGCCAATCAGCCCCAGCATTTT. As protein: CASSLNLQANQPQHF.

Written as DNA, the CDR3 is TGTGCCAGCTTCACGCAGTACCAAGAGACCCAGTACTTC. It is translated as CASFTQYQETQYF. The chain recombines TRBV6-5 with TRBJ2-5, with D hard to call. Germline V gene sequence: CDR1 MNHEY, CDR2 SVGAGI. The CDR3 loop spans 13 amino acids. The germline V and J ends were trimmed by 8 bases and 0 bases, with 10 bases remaining between them.

The rearrangement uses TRBV5-1 and TRBJ2-3; 15 nucleotides agree with TRBD2. The CDR3 has 18 residues. V trimming: 4 bases; J trimming: 2 bases; junction bases outside the gene matches: 8. Germline V gene data show CDR1 as SGHRS and CDR2 as YFSETQ. The chain's CDR3 is CASSPGLAGGRDTDTQYF. The CDR3 nucleotides are TGCGCCAGCAGCCCCGGACTAGCGGGGGGGCGGGACACAGATACGCAGTATTTT.

The chain joins TRBV6-5 to TRBJ2-1, with 16 bases fitting TRBD2. The CDR3 has 15 amino acids. J was trimmed by 5 bases and V by 6 bases; bases with no gene match: 1. Germline assignment: CDR1 MNHEY and CDR2 SVGAGI. CDR3 in amino acids: CASRGLAGGDNEQFF. The CDR3 DNA follows: TGTGCCAGCAGGGGACTAGCGGGGGGGGACAATGAGCAGTTCTTC.

The genes are TRBV7-9 and TRBJ2-7; D is unclear. This CDR3 is built from 15 residues. Germline CDR1 reads SEHNR; CDR2 reads FQNEAQ (reference sequence). The germline V and J ends were trimmed by 5 bases and 3 bases, with 17 bases remaining between them. This chain's CDR3 is CASSIRSVGSYEQYF. The CDR3 DNA sequence: TGTGCCAGCAGCATCCGCTCGGTGGGCAGCTACGAGCAGTACTTC.

The chain employs TRBV4-1 and TRBJ2-5; 7 nucleotides agree with TRBD1. The junction had 2 bases not matched to a gene; V was cut back by 3 bases and J by 4 bases. There are 13 residues in the CDR3. Germline V gene lookup returns CDR1 MGHRA and CDR2 YSYEKL. In DNA form, the CDR3 reads TGCGCCAGCAGCCAGGCAGGGGGAGAGACCCAGTACTTC. It specifies CASSQAGGETQYF.

The CDR3, as DNA: TGCGCCAGCAGCCTCGACAGGGTGAACACCGGGGAGCTGTTTTTT. As protein: CASSLDRVNTGELFF. The chain recombines TRBV5-1 with TRBJ2-2; the match to TRBD1 covers 7 bases. Germline assignment: CDR1 SGHRS and CDR2 YFSETQ. Trimming removed 4 bases from V and 1 base from J; junction bases left unmatched: 4. The CDR3 length is 15 residues.

This clone has only one observation. The chain uses TRBV11-2 and TRBJ2-1, with D possibly TRBD1 on 6 matching bases. V was cut by 0 bases and J by 10 bases, with 19 bases left in between. The CDR3 sequence is 16 residues long. Germline-derived CDR1 and CDR2 are SGHAT and FQNNGV. DNA for the CDR3: TGTGCCAGCAGCTTAGAGGGGCCAGGGGCAGCGTCCGAGCAGTTCTTC. It yields the protein CASSLEGPGAASEQFF.

In regard to this clone: The identical CDR3 is also encoded by other nucleotide sequences in the sample. The chain uses TRBV15 and TRBJ2-3; D perhaps matches TRBD2 (6 bases). V shed 3 bases and J shed 0 bases, with 10 bases lying between them. CDR1 is LNHNV, CDR2 YYDKDF, per germline (reference sequence). CDR3 length equals 15 residues. The CDR3 DNA sequence: TGTGCCACCAGCAGGGGAGGAGGGAGCACAGATACGCAGTATTTT. This gives the protein CATSRGGGSTDTQYF.

The chain is built from TRBV5-1 and TRBJ2-1; the D gene is possibly TRBD2 (5 bases). The CDR3 spans 13 residues. Germline CDR1 is SGHRS and CDR2 is YFSETQ. V shed 4 bases and J shed 3 bases, with 8 bases lying between them. The CDR3 nucleotides read TGCGCCAGCAGCCAAGGGAGCTACAATGAGCAGTTCTTC. Translated: CASSQGSYNEQFF.

The genes are TRBV29-1 and TRBJ2-1, with D uncertain. The CDR3 runs to 16 residues. Trimming stripped 5 bases from V and 2 bases from J, with 19 bases between. Germline V gene lookup returns CDR1 SQVTM and CDR2 ANQGSEA. The CDR3 nucleotides read TGCAGCGTTAGTGGCGCCCCACGAGACACCTACAATGAGCAGTTCTTC. This translates into CSVSGAPRDTYNEQFF.